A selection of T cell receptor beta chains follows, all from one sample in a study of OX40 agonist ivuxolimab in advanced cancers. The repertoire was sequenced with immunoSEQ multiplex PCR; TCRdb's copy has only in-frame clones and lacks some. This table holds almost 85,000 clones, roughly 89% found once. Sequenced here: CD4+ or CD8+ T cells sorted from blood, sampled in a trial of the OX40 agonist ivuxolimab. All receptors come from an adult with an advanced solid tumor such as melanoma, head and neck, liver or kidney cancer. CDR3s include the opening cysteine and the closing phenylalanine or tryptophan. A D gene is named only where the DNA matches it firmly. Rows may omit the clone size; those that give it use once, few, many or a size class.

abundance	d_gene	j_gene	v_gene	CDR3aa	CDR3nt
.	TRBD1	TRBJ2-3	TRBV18	CASSTGTGGPDTQYF	TGTGCCAGCTCAACAGGGACAGGGGGTCCAGATACGCAGTATTTT
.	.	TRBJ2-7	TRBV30	CAWSVRVHTEQYF	TGTGCCTGGAGTGTAAGGGTCCATACCGAGCAGTACTTC
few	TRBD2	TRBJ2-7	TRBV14	CASSQGSLFRGSSYEQYF	TGTGCCAGCAGCCAAGGCAGCCTATTTCGCGGGAGCTCCTACGAGCAGTACTTC
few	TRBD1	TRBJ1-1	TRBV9	CASSVGSTGVWTEAFF	TGTGCCAGCAGCGTAGGATCGACAGGGGTCTGGACTGAAGCTTTCTTT
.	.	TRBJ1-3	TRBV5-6	CASSLAGLGNTIYF	TGTGCCAGCAGCTTGGCAGGGCTCGGAAACACCATATATTTT
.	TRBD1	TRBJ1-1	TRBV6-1	CASRGQGWTEAFF	TGTGCCAGCAGGGGACAGGGTTGGACTGAAGCTTTCTTT
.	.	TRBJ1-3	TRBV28	CASSLGNTIYF	TGTGCCAGCAGTTTGGGAAACACCATATATTTT
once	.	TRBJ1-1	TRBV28	CASIPLSKILNTEAFF	TGTGCCAGCATCCCCCTAAGTAAAATCCTGAACACTGAAGCTTTCTTT
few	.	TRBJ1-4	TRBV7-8	CASSPSRTNEKLFF	TGTGCCAGCAGCCCCAGCCGCACTAATGAAAAACTGTTTTTT
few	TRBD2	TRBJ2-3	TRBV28	CASITGREGLPDTQYF	TGTGCCAGCATCACGGGACGGGAGGGCCTGCCAGATACGCAGTATTTT
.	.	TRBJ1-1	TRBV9	CASSVAYEGEAFF	TGTGCCAGCAGCGTAGCTTATGAAGGTGAAGCTTTCTTT
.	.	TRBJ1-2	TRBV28	CASSPPLGYYGYTF	TGTGCCAGCAGCCCCCCTTTGGGGTACTATGGCTACACCTTC
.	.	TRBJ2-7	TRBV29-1	CSVVGQTRTYEQYF	TGCAGCGTTGTGGGTCAGACTCGAACCTACGAGCAGTACTTC
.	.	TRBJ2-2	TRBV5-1	CASSLAGEPTGELFF	TGCGCCAGCAGCTTGGCAGGGGAACCCACCGGGGAGCTGTTTTTT
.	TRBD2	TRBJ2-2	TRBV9	CASSVSSGGTGELFF	TGTGCCAGCAGCGTGTCTAGCGGGGGCACCGGGGAGCTGTTTTTT
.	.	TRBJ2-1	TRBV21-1	CASSSEDRGQYNEQFF	TGTGCCAGCAGCTCGGAGGACAGGGGGCAGTACAATGAGCAGTTCTTC
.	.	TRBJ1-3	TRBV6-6	CASSPQGSGNTIYF	TGTGCCAGCAGTCCACAGGGCTCTGGAAACACCATATATTTT
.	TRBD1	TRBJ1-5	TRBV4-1	CASSRSSGQGVQPQHF	TGCGCCAGCAGCCGTTCTTCGGGACAGGGGGTCCAGCCCCAGCATTTT
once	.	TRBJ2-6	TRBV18	CASSPSGSGANVLTF	TGTGCCAGCTCACCATCCGGGTCTGGGGCCAACGTCCTGACTTTC
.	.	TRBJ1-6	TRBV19	CASSISTSTYNSPLHF	TGTGCCAGTAGTATATCTACCTCGACCTATAATTCACCCCTCCACTTT
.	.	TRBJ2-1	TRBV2	CASSGLGNEQFF	TGTGCCAGCAGTGGTCTGGGGAATGAGCAGTTCTTC
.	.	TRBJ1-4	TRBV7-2	CASSPQGEKLFF	TGTGCCAGCAGCCCTCAAGGGGAAAAACTGTTTTTT
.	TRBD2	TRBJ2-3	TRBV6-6	CASRSGGGLTDTQYF	TGTGCCAGCCGATCGGGCGGGGGGCTGACAGATACGCAGTATTTT
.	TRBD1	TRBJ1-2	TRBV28	CASRSTYRGWGYTF	TGTGCCAGCAGGTCGACTTACAGGGGATGGGGCTACACCTTC
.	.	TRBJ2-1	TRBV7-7	CASSALAAYNEQFF	TGTGCTAGCAGCGCACTAGCAGCGTACAATGAGCAGTTCTTC
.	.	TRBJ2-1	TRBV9	CASSVGPPDEQFF	TGTGCCAGCAGCGTAGGGCCCCCCGATGAGCAGTTCTTC
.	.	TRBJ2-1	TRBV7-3	CASSLNNYNEQFF	TGTGCCAGCAGCTTAAACAACTACAATGAGCAGTTCTTC
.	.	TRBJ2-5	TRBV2	CASSGRSRKETQYF	TGTGCCAGCAGTGGAAGGTCTCGTAAAGAGACCCAGTACTTC
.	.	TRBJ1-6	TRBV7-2	CASASSYNSPLHF	TGTGCCAGCGCAAGCTCCTATAATTCACCCCTCCACTTT
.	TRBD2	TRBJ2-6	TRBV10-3	CAISEAGTSGSGANVLTF	TGTGCCATCAGTGAGGCGGGGACTAGCGGGTCTGGGGCCAACGTCCTGACTTTC
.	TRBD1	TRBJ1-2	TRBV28	CASGQGSYGYTF	TGTGCCAGTGGACAGGGTTCCTATGGCTACACCTTC
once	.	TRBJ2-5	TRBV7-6	CASSLAQETQYF	TGTGCCAGCAGCTTAGCGCAGGAGACCCAGTACTTC
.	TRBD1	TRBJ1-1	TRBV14	CASSQEGQGVNTEAFF	TGTGCCAGCAGCCAAGAGGGCCAGGGGGTGAACACTGAAGCTTTCTTT
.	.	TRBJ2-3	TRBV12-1	CASNPTSGRAPADTQYF	TGTGCCAGCAACCCGACTAGCGGGAGGGCACCGGCAGATACGCAGTATTTT
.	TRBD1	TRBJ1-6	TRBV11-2	CASSTDRGNSPLHF	TGTGCCAGCAGCACGGACAGGGGGAATTCACCCCTCCACTTT
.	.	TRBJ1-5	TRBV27	CASSRQAGNQPQHF	TGTGCCAGCAGTCGGCAGGCAGGGAATCAGCCCCAGCATTTT
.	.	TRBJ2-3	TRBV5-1	CASSLGQLTDTQYF	TGCGCCAGCAGCTTGGGGCAGCTCACAGATACGCAGTATTTT
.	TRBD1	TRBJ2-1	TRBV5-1	CASSASPGQGSNEQFF	TGCGCCAGCAGCGCCTCGCCGGGACAGGGTAGCAATGAGCAGTTCTTC
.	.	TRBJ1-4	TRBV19	CASRAGGRNEKLFF	TGTGCCAGTAGAGCCGGAGGGAGAAATGAAAAACTGTTTTTT
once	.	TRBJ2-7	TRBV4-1	CASSQTGHLSYEQYF	TGCGCCAGCAGCCAAACGGGACACTTGTCCTACGAGCAGTACTTC
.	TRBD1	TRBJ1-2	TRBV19	CASSVTGQGKYGYTF	TGTGCCAGTAGTGTGACGGGACAGGGGAAATATGGCTACACCTTC
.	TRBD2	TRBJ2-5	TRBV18	CASSPLAAQETQYF	TGTGCCAGCTCACCGCTAGCGGCCCAAGAGACCCAGTACTTC
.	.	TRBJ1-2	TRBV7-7	CASSPPDQHYGYTF	TGTGCTAGCAGCCCGCCGGATCAGCACTATGGCTACACCTTC
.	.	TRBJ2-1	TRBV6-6	CASSYETLGPYNEQFF	TGTGCCAGCAGTTATGAAACCCTAGGCCCCTACAATGAGCAGTTCTTC
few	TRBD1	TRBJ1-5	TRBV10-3	CAIGDRGDQPQHF	TGTGCCATCGGGGACAGGGGAGATCAGCCCCAGCATTTT
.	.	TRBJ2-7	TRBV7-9	CASSSLTSSYEQYF	TGTGCCAGCAGCTCATTGACTAGTTCCTACGAGCAGTACTTC
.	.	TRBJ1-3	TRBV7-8	CASSLIGRISGNTIYF	TGTGCCAGCAGCTTAATCGGACGGATCTCTGGAAACACCATATATTTT